The rows below give T cell receptor beta chains drawn from one sample of a study of CD8 T cells in ankylosing spondylitis. Each CDR3 protein is one row after TCRdb ran MiXCR on the 5' RACE reads. The data contain some 450,000 distinct CDR3 sequences, over 15% of them singletons. Material: blood, either unsorted or a sorted T cell fraction (not recorded which). All receptors come from a male donor with ankylosing spondylitis. CDR3s include the opening cysteine and the closing phenylalanine or tryptophan. The D gene is left open where the match is weak. A row's size may be missing; if present it is once, few, many or a size class.

clone size,D gene,J gene,V gene,CDR3 protein,CDR3 DNA
many,.,TRBJ2-2,TRBV12-3/TRBV12-4,CASSGENTGELFF,TGTGCCAGCTCAGGGGAGAACACCGGGGAGCTGTTTTTT
.,.,TRBJ2-3,TRBV7-9,CASSLWLDTDTQYF,TGTGCCAGCAGCTTATGGCTAGACACAGATACGCAGTATTTT
.,.,TRBJ2-3,TRBV28,CASSLGGPLGADTQYF,TGTGCCAGCAGTTTAGGGGGGCCCCTGGGGGCAGATACGCAGTATTTT
.,.,TRBJ2-5,TRBV18,CASSRTRQGETQYF,TGTGCCAGCTCGCGGACTAGGCAGGGGGAGACCCAGTACTTC
.,.,TRBJ2-7,TRBV5-6,CASSLGAGALYEQYF,TGTGCCAGCAGCTTGGGGGCAGGGGCGCTCTACGAGCAGTACTTC
.,.,TRBJ2-2,TRBV5-1,CASTDWQGNTGELFF,TGCGCCAGCACGGATTGGCAGGGGAACACCGGGGAGCTGTTTTTT
.,.,TRBJ1-5,TRBV9,CASSVGGASQPQHF,TGTGCCAGCAGCGTAGGGGGGGCAAGTCAGCCCCAGCATTTT
.,.,TRBJ2-3,TRBV3-1,CASRPKVRGRTDTQYF,TGTGCCAGCAGACCCAAGGTGAGGGGCCGCACAGATACGCAGTATTTT
few,.,TRBJ2-2,TRBV7-3,CASSLSQGSTGELFF,TGTGCCAGCAGCTTAAGCCAGGGGTCCACCGGGGAGCTGTTTTTT
.,TRBD1,TRBJ1-1,TRBV2,CASSGTGSAEAFF,TGTGCCAGCAGTGGGACAGGAAGCGCTGAAGCTTTCTTT
many,.,TRBJ2-5,TRBV5-1,CASRPGSETQYF,TGCGCCAGCCGGCCAGGTTCAGAGACCCAGTACTTC
few,.,TRBJ1-1,TRBV29-1,CSVDRANTEAFF,TGCAGCGTCGACAGAGCTAACACTGAAGCTTTCTTT
.,TRBD1,TRBJ1-5,TRBV7-9,CASSLALGTGGNQPQHF,TGTGCCAGCAGCTTAGCGTTGGGGACAGGGGGCAATCAGCCCCAGCATTTT
.,TRBD1,TRBJ2-3,TRBV7-2,CASSFGGQGRTDTQYF,TGTGCCAGCAGCTTTGGGGGACAGGGGAGGACAGATACGCAGTATTTT
few,.,TRBJ2-7,TRBV20-1,CSASTDPVDHEQYF,TGCAGTGCTAGTACGGACCCGGTCGACCACGAGCAGTACTTC
few,.,TRBJ1-6,TRBV5-4,CASGQSNSPLHF,TGTGCCAGCGGGCAGAGTAATTCACCCCTCCACTTT
.,TRBD1,TRBJ2-5,TRBV20-1,CSAEPGTAPKETQYF,TGCAGTGCCGAGCCCGGGACAGCTCCAAAGGAGACCCAGTACTTC
.,.,TRBJ1-5,TRBV19,CASGPAINQPQHF,TGTGCCAGTGGTCCGGCCATCAATCAGCCCCAGCATTTT
few,TRBD1,TRBJ1-1,TRBV6-1,CASRTGGRGTEAFF,TGTGCCAGCAGGACAGGGGGCAGGGGCACTGAAGCTTTCTTT
many,.,TRBJ2-7,TRBV20-1,CSAGSGLYRTYEQYF,TGCAGTGCCGGGAGTGGACTCTACAGAACCTACGAGCAGTACTTC